These 16 T cell receptor beta chains share one sample of origin, sequenced in a study of regulatory T cells in long-lasting Graves disease. Building the TCR beta libraries relied on iRepertoire HTBI primers, and CDR3 regions underwent Arm-PCR. TCRdb itself ran the multiplex PCR reads through MiXCR, one entry per CDR3 protein. The profile shows a few hundred thousand distinct CDR3 sequences, roughly 12% of them singletons. Time point denoted: newly diagnosed GD, antithyroid drugs for less than 3 months. Preparation of the TCR library used RNA extracted from PBMCs. These data were also filed under a second study, of T cells in Graves' hyperthyroidism and ophthalmopathy.

This specimen consisted of peripheral blood mononuclear cells (PBMCs), obtained at new diagnosis, from a patient treated with antithyroid drugs. The receptors were sampled from a woman younger than 35 with Graves disease.

The chain links TRBV15 to TRBJ1-5, with D perhaps TRBD1 (5 bases). V was shortened by 8 bases and J by 0 bases, with 17 bases between the two germline ends. CDR3 length: 16 residues. The germline V gene has CDR1 LNHNV and CDR2 YYDKDF (reference sequence). This CDR3 is CATQGDRDTSNQPQHF. The CDR3 nucleotides read TGTGCCACCCAGGGCGACCGGGATACTAGCAATCAGCCCCAGCATTTT.

This clonotype was observed a few times. The genes are TRBV5-6 and TRBJ1-1; TRBD1 is a possible D gene (6 bases). This CDR3 spans 18 amino acids. V lost 0 bases to trimming and J lost 1 base, with 19 bases between them. Germline V gene lookup returns CDR1 SGHDT and CDR2 YYEEEE. CDR3 DNA: TGTGCCAGCAGCTTGGTACTCCAGGGGAGTGCCTGGAACACTGAAGCTTTCTTT. Protein: CASSLVLQGSAWNTEAFF.

There are many counts of this clonotype. The chain combines TRBV28 with TRBJ2-7; a possible D gene is TRBD1 (7 bases). Germline CDR1 and CDR2: MDHEN and SYDVKM. V gave up 3 bases and J gave up 5 bases, with 20 bases separating them. This CDR3 spans 16 amino acids. The CDR3, as DNA: TGTGCCAGCAGTTTCCCCCGGAGCCAGGGGGGCGACGAGCAGTACTTC. Translation gives CASSFPRSQGGDEQYF.

In its sample, this clonotype was seen a few times. The V gene is TRBV20-1, the J gene TRBJ2-3; D uncertain. The CDR3 has 12 amino acids. CDR1 and CDR2 (germline): DFQATT, SNEGSKA (reference sequence). V lost 3 bases to trimming and J lost 4 bases, with 8 bases between them. The CDR3 region is CSARYLADTQYF. CDR3 coding DNA: TGCAGTGCTAGGTATCTGGCAGATACGCAGTATTTT.

In this sample, this clonotype turned up many times. This chain joins TRBV28 and TRBJ2-3; D unclear. The CDR3 is made up of 12 amino acids. CDR1 is MDHEN, CDR2 SYDVKM, per germline. The germline V and J ends were trimmed by 6 bases and 4 bases, with 8 bases remaining between them. The CDR3 bases are TGTGCCAGCAGGTCCATTCCAGATACGCAGTATTTT. Protein product: CASRSIPDTQYF.

This clonotype has a count of ten or more. The genes are TRBV7-2 and TRBJ2-1; D remains unclear. This CDR3 contains 13 residues. The V and J ends lost 6 bases and 0 bases respectively, with 6 bases between them. Germline loops: CDR1 SGHTA, CDR2 FQGNSA. Written as DNA, the CDR3 is TGTGCCAGCAGGCCAAGCTCCTACAATGAGCAGTTCTTC. Amino acid sequence: CASRPSSYNEQFF.

This clonotype showed up many times. The rearrangement links TRBV28 to TRBJ1-4, with 7 bases lining up with TRBD1. V was clipped by 2 bases and J by 2 bases; unmatched bases: 5. CDR1 is MDHEN and CDR2 is SYDVKM in the germline V gene. CDR3 length equals 16 residues. CDR3 protein: CASSLTLTGTNEKLFF. Here the CDR3 DNA reads TGTGCCAGCAGTTTAACGCTGACAGGGACTAATGAAAAACTGTTTTTT.

The chain employs TRBV29-1 and TRBJ2-1; possibly TRBD1 for D (5 bases). This CDR3 has 12 residues. Germline CDR1 SQVTM, CDR2 ANQGSEA. V gave up 2 bases and J gave up 14 bases, with 16 bases separating them. As DNA, the CDR3 is TGCAGCGTTGAACGGTGGGGCAGTTACGAGTTCTTC. Its protein product is CSVERWGSYEFF.

This clonotype was picked up a small number of times. This chain links TRBV20-1 with TRBJ1-2; tentatively, D is TRBD1 (6 bases). Trimming pared 1 base from V and 2 bases from J, leaving 8 bases between. Germline CDR1 DFQATT, CDR2 SNEGSKA (reference sequence). This CDR3 contains 13 residues. The CDR3: CSARARGNYGYTF. For the CDR3, the DNA is TGCAGTGCTAGAGCGAGGGGGAACTATGGCTACACCTTC.

The table lists this clonotype with many counts. The chain employs TRBV28 and TRBJ1-5; 9 bases are shared with TRBD1. The germline V gene encodes CDR1 MDHEN and CDR2 SYDVKM. V lost 5 bases, J lost 7 bases, and 9 bases stayed unmatched. The CDR3 length is 15 residues. The CDR3 reads CASSTQDRGWQPQHF. The DNA of the CDR3 is TGTGCCAGCAGTACGCAGGACAGGGGTTGGCAGCCCCAGCATTTT.

This clonotype was seen many times. This sequence joins TRBV7-2 and TRBJ1-1, with 8 bases identical to TRBD1. The germline gives CDR1 SGHTA, CDR2 FQGNSA. CDR3 length: 19 amino acids. V gave up 5 bases and J gave up 3 bases; unmatched junction bases: 20. The CDR3 reads CASSRLPWGTGERDTEAFF. CDR3 DNA: TGTGCCAGCAGCCGACTGCCTTGGGGGACAGGAGAGCGGGACACTGAAGCTTTCTTT.

The chain is built from TRBV6-1 and TRBJ2-7; 14 bases align to TRBD2. Germline lookup yields CDR1 MNHNS and CDR2 SASEGT. The CDR3 is made up of 16 amino acids. J lost 9 bases, V lost 6 bases, and 13 bases had no gene match. CDR3 residues: CASSPGGTSGRLGQYF. The CDR3 nucleotides read TGTGCCAGCAGCCCCGGGGGGACTAGCGGGAGATTGGGGCAGTACTTC.

Note on this clonotype: A far more abundant clone sits one base away, making this likely a read error. The chain has TRBV6-1 and TRBJ2-4; possibly TRBD2 for D (6 bases). The V gene lost 11 bases and the J gene lost 13 bases, with 21 bases spanning the gap. The CDR3 length is 12 residues. From germline, CDR1 is MNHNS and CDR2 SASEGT. CDR3 sequence reads: CASAEYRGLQYF. The CDR3, as DNA: TGTGCCTCAGCAGAGTATAGGGGACTGCAGTACTTC.

This clonotype was counted a few times. The chain recombines TRBV7-8 with TRBJ1-6; 7 positions match TRBD1. Unmatched junction bases numbered 6, after V lost 1 base and J lost 0 bases. Germline-derived CDR1 and CDR2 are SGHVS and FQNEAQ. CDR3 size: 18 residues. CDR3 nucleotides: TGTGCCAGCAGCTTAGAACCGGGACAGAGCTCCTATAATTCACCCCTCCACTTT. Translating it yields CASSLEPGQSSYNSPLHF.

This clonotype showed up just a few times. The V and J genes are TRBV12-3 or TRBV12-4 and TRBJ1-5, with 12 nucleotides matching TRBD1. The CDR3 is 15 amino acids. V shed 6 bases and J 6 bases; nucleotides not matched to a gene: 6. The CDR3 DNA reads TGTGCCAGCAGCCGGGGACAGGGGGCAGTTCAGCCCCAGCATTTT. Its protein is CASSRGQGAVQPQHF.

In this sample, this clonotype turned up many times. An end of the junction does not agree with germline; a read error may underlie this. The rearrangement links TRBV5-1 to TRBJ2-3; no clear D gene. CDR1 is SGHRS and CDR2 is YFSETQ in the germline V gene. The CDR3 sequence is 16 residues long. CDR3 DNA: TGTGCCAGCAGCTTGGCGTCGGCGACTAGCACAGATACGCAGTATTTT. It codes for CASSLASATSTDTQYF.